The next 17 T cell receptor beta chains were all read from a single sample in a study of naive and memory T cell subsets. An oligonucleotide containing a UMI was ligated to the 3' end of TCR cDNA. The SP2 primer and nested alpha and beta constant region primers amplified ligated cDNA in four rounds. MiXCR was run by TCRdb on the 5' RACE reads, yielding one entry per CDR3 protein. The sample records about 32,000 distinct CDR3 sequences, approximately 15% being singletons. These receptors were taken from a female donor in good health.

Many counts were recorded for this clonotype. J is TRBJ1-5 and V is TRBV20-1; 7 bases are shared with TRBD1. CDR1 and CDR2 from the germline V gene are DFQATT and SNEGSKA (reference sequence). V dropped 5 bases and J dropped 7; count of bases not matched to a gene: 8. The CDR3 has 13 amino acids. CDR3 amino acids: CSAGSGGSQPQHF. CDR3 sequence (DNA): TGCAGTGCTGGCTCAGGGGGATCGCAGCCCCAGCATTTT.

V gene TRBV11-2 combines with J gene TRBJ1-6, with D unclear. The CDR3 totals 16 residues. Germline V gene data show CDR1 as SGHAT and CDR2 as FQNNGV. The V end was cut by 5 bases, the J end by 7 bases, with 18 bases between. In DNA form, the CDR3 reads TGTGCCAGCAGCCCGGTCCAGGTGGGCTTCAATTCACCCCTCCACTTT. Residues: CASSPVQVGFNSPLHF.

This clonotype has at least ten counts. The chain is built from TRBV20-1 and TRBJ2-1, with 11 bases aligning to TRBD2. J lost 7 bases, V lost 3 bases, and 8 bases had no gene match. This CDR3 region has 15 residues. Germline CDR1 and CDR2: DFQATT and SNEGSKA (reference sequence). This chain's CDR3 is CSARFLAGGQNEQFF. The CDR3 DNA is TGCAGTGCTAGGTTCTTAGCGGGGGGGCAAAATGAGCAGTTCTTC.

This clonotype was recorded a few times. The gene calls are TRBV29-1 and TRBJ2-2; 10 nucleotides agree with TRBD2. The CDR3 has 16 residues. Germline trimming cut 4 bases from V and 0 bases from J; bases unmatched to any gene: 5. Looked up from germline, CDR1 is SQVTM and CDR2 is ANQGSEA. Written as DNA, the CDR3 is TGCAGCGTTGCCGAAGCGGGGGGGCCGAACACCGGGGAGCTGTTTTTT. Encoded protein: CSVAEAGGPNTGELFF.

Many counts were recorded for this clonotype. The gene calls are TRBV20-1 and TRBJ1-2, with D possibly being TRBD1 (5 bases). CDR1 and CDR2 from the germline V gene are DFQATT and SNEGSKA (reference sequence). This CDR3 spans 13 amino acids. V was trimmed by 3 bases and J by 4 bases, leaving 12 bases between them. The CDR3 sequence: CSASNSQGYGYTF. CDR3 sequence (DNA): TGCAGTGCTAGTAATAGTCAGGGCTATGGCTACACCTTC.

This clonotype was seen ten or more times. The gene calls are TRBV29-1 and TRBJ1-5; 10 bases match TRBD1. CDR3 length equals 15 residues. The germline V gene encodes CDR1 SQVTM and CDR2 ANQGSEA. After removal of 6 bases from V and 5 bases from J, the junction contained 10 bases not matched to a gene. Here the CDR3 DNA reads TGCAGCGTCTCTAAGACAGGGGGCAGGGATCAGCCCCAGCATTTT. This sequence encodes CSVSKTGGRDQPQHF.

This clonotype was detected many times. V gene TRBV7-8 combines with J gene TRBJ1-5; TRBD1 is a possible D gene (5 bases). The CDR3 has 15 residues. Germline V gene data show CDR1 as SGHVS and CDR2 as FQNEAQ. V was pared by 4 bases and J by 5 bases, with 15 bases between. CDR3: CASSSDNGGYQPQHF. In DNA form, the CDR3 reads TGTGCCAGCAGCTCCGACAACGGGGGGTATCAGCCCCAGCATTTT.

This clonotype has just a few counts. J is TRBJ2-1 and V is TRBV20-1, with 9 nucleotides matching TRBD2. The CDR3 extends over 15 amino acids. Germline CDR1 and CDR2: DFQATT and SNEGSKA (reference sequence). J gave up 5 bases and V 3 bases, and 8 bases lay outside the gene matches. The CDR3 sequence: CSARPIAGANNEQFF. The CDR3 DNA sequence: TGCAGTGCTAGGCCAATAGCGGGGGCCAACAATGAGCAGTTCTTC.

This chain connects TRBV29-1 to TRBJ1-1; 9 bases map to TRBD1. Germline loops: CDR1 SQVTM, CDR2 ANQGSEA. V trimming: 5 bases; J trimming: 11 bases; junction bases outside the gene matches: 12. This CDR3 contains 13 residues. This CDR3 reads CSVRGQGDSMAFF. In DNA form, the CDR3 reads TGCAGCGTTAGGGGACAGGGCGATTCAATGGCTTTCTTT.

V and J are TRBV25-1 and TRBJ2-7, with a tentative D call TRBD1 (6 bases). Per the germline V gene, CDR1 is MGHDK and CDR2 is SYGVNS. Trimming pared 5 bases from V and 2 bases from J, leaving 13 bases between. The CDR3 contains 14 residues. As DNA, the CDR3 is TGTGCCAGCAGTCCCCAGACAGGACCCTACGAGCAGTACTTC. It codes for CASSPQTGPYEQYF.

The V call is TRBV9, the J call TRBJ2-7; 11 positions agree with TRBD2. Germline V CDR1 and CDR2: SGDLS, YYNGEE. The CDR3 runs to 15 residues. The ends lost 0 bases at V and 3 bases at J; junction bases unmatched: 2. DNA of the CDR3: TGTGCCAGCAGCGTAGGAACTAGCGGGAGCTACGAGCAGTACTTC. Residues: CASSVGTSGSYEQYF. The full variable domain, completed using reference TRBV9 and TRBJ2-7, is DSGVTQTPKHLITATGQRVTLRCSPRSGDLSVYWYQQSLDQGLQFLIQYYNGEERAKGNILERFSAQQFPDLHSELNLSSLELGDSALYFCASSVGTSGSYEQYFGPGTRLTVT.

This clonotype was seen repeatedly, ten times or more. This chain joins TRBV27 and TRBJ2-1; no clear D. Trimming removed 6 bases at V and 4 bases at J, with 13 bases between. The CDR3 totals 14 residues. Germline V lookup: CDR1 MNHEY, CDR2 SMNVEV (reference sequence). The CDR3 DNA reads TGTGCCAGCAGGCTACAACACAGATACAATGAGCAGTTCTTC. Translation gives CASRLQHRYNEQFF.

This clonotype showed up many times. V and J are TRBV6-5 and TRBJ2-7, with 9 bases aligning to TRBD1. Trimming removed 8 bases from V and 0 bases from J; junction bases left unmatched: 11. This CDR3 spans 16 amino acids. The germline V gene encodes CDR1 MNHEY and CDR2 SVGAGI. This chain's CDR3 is CASYDPGQGLSYEQYF. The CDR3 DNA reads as TGTGCCAGCTACGATCCGGGACAGGGCCTCTCCTACGAGCAGTACTTC.

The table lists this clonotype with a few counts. The CDR3 DNA reads as TGTGCCAGCAGTTTATTAGGTCAGGGGCGACGGGCCTACGAGCAGTACTTC. Translating gives CASSLLGQGRRAYEQYF. The rearrangement uses TRBV27 and TRBJ2-7; a weak D match, TRBD1 (6 bases). V lost 1 base and J lost 2, with 18 bases in between. The CDR3 is 17 amino acids. The germline gives CDR1 MNHEY, CDR2 SMNVEV (reference sequence).

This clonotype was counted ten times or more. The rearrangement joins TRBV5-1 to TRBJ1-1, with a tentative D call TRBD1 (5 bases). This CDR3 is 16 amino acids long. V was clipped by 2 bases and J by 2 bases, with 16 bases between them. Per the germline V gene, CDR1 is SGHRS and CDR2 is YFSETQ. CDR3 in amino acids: CASSFFGGGVNTEAFF. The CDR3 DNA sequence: TGCGCCAGCAGCTTTTTTGGTGGGGGAGTAAACACTGAAGCTTTCTTT.

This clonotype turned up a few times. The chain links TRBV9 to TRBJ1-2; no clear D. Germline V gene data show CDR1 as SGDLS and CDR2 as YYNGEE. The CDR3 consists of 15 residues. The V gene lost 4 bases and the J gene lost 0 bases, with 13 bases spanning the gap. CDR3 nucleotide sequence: TGTGCCAGCAGCCCACGACGTTTGACTAACTATGGCTACACCTTC. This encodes CASSPRRLTNYGYTF.

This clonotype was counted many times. The CDR3 here is CAIRSGTENEKLFF. Here the CDR3 DNA reads TGTGCCATCAGAAGCGGGACAGAAAACGAAAAACTGTTTTTT. The chain links TRBV10-3 to TRBJ1-4; 7 bases agree with TRBD1. Germline-derived CDR1 and CDR2 are ENHRY and SYGVKD. Trimming took 6 bases from V and 8 from J; bases not matched to a gene: 9. The CDR3 spans 14 residues.